Presented here are 32 T cell receptor beta chains from one specimen sequenced in a study of OX40 agonist ivuxolimab in advanced cancers. The method was the immunoSEQ multiplex PCR assay. In TCRdb, the immuneACCESS table is reduced to in-frame sequences with V and J assigned. These tables do not hold every clone; where another copy was compared, an unresolved V gene accounts for under half, and the others remain unexplained. The sample table records roughly 65,000 clones; 85% to 90% of these occur just once. The top ten clones comprise roughly a tenth of the sample. The sample here was CD4+ or CD8+ T cells sorted from blood, taken in a trial of the OX40 agonist ivuxolimab. These receptors all stem from an adult with an advanced solid tumor such as melanoma, head and neck, liver or kidney cancer.

The genes are TRBV7-9 and TRBJ2-5; D call uncertain. Germline V gives CDR1 SEHNR, CDR2 FQNEAQ (reference sequence). The CDR3 is made up of 15 amino acids. Trimming shortened V by 1 base and J by 1 base, and 10 bases separated the two germline ends. The CDR3 loop reads CASSLGVGIQETQYF. For the CDR3, the DNA is TGTGCCAGCAGCTTAGGTGTTGGCATCCAAGAGACCCAGTACTTC.

This clone occurred once. The rearrangement joins TRBV2 to TRBJ1-5; 9 bases are a match to TRBD1. CDR1 SNHLY and CDR2 FYNNEI come from the germline V gene. This CDR3 has 16 amino acids. Trimming at V came to 6 bases and at J to 4 bases, leaving 10 bases not matched to a gene. The CDR3 spells CASSHRGQGANQPQHF. The CDR3 nucleotides are TGTGCCAGCAGCCACAGGGGGCAGGGGGCAAATCAGCCCCAGCATTTT.

The rearrangement joins TRBV6-5 to TRBJ1-5; maybe TRBD1 (5 bases). From germline, CDR1 is MNHEY and CDR2 SVGAGI. The V gene lost 5 bases and the J gene lost 1 base, with 9 bases spanning the gap. This CDR3 comprises 14 residues. The CDR3 region is CASSRGGSNQPQHF. CDR3 nucleotide sequence: TGTGCCAGCAGTCGGGGGGGAAGCAATCAGCCCCAGCATTTT.

This chain uses TRBV18 with TRBJ1-1; D uncertain. Trimming shortened V by 0 bases and J by 5 bases, and 7 bases separated the two germline ends. Germline CDR1 KGHSH, CDR2 LQKENI. The CDR3 totals 13 residues. CDR3 sequence (DNA): TGTGCCAGCTCACCACCGACGGATACTGAAGCTTTCTTT. Translating gives CASSPPTDTEAFF.

This chain connects TRBV7-9 to TRBJ2-3; D remains ambiguous. V lost 4 bases and J 6 bases, leaving 14 bases between the germline ends. Germline CDR1 reads SEHNR; CDR2 reads FQNEAQ (reference sequence). The CDR3 runs to 14 residues. The CDR3 DNA follows: TGTGCCAGCAGCTCAGACCCCGCGGACGATACGCAGTATTTT. Translated: CASSSDPADDTQYF.

The count of this clone is one. The chain employs TRBV19 and TRBJ2-6; D is undetermined. Trimming shortened V by 9 bases and J by 0 bases, and 6 bases separated the two germline ends. Germline lookup yields CDR1 LNHDA and CDR2 SQIVND (reference sequence). The CDR3 has 13 residues. CDR3 amino acids: CASRFSGANVLTF. DNA of the CDR3: TGTGCCAGCAGGTTCTCTGGGGCCAACGTCCTGACTTTC.

This clone was recorded a few times. The chain links TRBV30 to TRBJ1-1; no reliable D call. The CDR3 has 11 amino acids. Germline V gives CDR1 GTSNPN, CDR2 SVGIG (reference sequence). V was clipped by 3 bases and J by 0 bases, with 2 bases between them. The CDR3 bases are TGTGCCTGGAGAGTGAACACTGAAGCTTTCTTT. This translates into CAWRVNTEAFF.

The genes are TRBV15 and TRBJ1-1, with D maybe TRBD1 (5 bases). V lost 6 bases, J lost 6 bases, and 11 bases lay in between. CDR3 length equals 12 residues. Germline loops: CDR1 LNHNV, CDR2 YYDKDF (reference sequence). The CDR3 DNA reads TGTGCCACCAGAGGGGTCGCGCCTGAAGCTTTCTTT. Its protein product is CATRGVAPEAFF. Variable domain in full (rest from reference TRBV15 and TRBJ1-1): DAMVIQNPRYQVTQFGKPVTLSCSQTLNHNVMYWYQQKSSQAPKLLFHYYDKDFNNEADTPDNFQSRRPNTSFCFLDIRSPGLGDTAMYLCATRGVAPEAFFGQGTRLTVV.

This clone was observed a few times. This sequence joins TRBV6-5 and TRBJ2-2; D is perhaps TRBD2 (5 bases). The CDR3 loop spans 15 amino acids. V gave up 11 bases and J gave up 1 base, with 17 bases separating them. The germline CDR1 and CDR2 sequences are MNHEY and SVGAGI. The CDR3 is CASGERPMNTGELFF. CDR3 DNA sequence: TGTGCCTCCGGGGAGCGGCCCATGAACACCGGGGAGCTGTTTTTT.

The chain couples TRBV7-2 to TRBJ2-1; 8 bases match TRBD1. Per germline, CDR1 SGHTA and CDR2 FQGNSA. The CDR3 runs 16 residues. The junction had 14 bases not matched to a gene; V was cut back by 5 bases and J by 8 bases. This CDR3 is CASSLGSGGGLYEQFF. The CDR3 nucleotides read TGTGCCAGCAGCCTCGGTTCAGGGGGCGGTCTATATGAGCAGTTCTTC.

The chain is built from TRBV29-1 and TRBJ2-1, with 11 nucleotides matching TRBD1. V was pared by 6 bases and J by 4 bases, with 11 bases of the junction left unmatched. The CDR3 extends over 16 amino acids. Germline V lookup: CDR1 SQVTM, CDR2 ANQGSEA. The CDR3 here is CSVRSGTGGRYNEQFF. The DNA for the CDR3 is TGCAGCGTCCGTTCCGGGACAGGGGGTCGGTACAATGAGCAGTTCTTC.

The gene calls are TRBV28 and TRBJ2-1, with TRBD2 identical over 7 bases. The CDR3 runs 16 residues. The junction had 8 bases not matched to a gene; V was cut back by 6 bases and J by 0 bases. Germline V gene lookup returns CDR1 MDHEN and CDR2 SYDVKM. CDR3 nucleotides: TGTGCCAGCAGACCCAGCGGGATGGGCTCCTACAATGAGCAGTTCTTC. Its protein product is CASRPSGMGSYNEQFF.

V gene TRBV4-1 combines with J gene TRBJ1-2; TRBD1 is a possible D gene (6 bases). V dropped 4 bases and J dropped 0 bases, with 12 bases sitting between them. Germline V gene data show CDR1 as MGHRA and CDR2 as YSYEKL. The CDR3 covers 15 residues. CDR3 residues: CASSPTGTANYGYTF. The CDR3 DNA follows: TGCGCCAGCAGCCCCACAGGGACTGCTAACTATGGCTACACCTTC.

The chain uses TRBV9 and TRBJ2-7; 8 positions match TRBD1. The germline gives CDR1 SGDLS, CDR2 YYNGEE. J lost 6 bases, V lost 0 bases, and 11 bases had no gene match. The CDR3 has 16 amino acids. Here the CDR3 DNA reads TGTGCCAGCAGCGTAGACTTGACAGGGGCCCCCCGCGAGCAGTACTTC. Amino acids: CASSVDLTGAPREQYF.

The V call is TRBV6-1, the J call TRBJ2-3; D ambiguous. This CDR3 has 12 residues. V dropped 5 bases and J dropped 5 bases, with 8 bases sitting between them. Germline V CDR1 and CDR2: MNHNS, SASEGT. In DNA, the CDR3 is TGTGCCAGCAGTTTGGGCGGAGATACGCAGTATTTT. Translation: CASSLGGDTQYF.

J is TRBJ2-4 and V is TRBV30; D is unclear. This CDR3 is 14 amino acids long. CDR1 and CDR2 (germline): GTSNPN, SVGIG (reference sequence). V was clipped by 0 bases and J by 0 bases, with 6 bases between them. This CDR3 reads CAWSVPGAKNIQYF. The DNA of the CDR3 is TGTGCCTGGAGTGTACCGGGAGCCAAAAACATTCAGTACTTC.

The genes are TRBV5-5 and TRBJ1-1; D possibly corresponds to TRBD1 (5 bases). The germline gives CDR1 SGHKS, CDR2 YYEKEE (reference sequence). The CDR3 spans 14 residues. The germline V and J ends were trimmed by 1 base and 2 bases, with 9 bases remaining between them. CDR3 loop: CASSLTGPNTEAFF. DNA for the CDR3: TGTGCCAGCAGCTTGACAGGACCAAACACTGAAGCTTTCTTT.

The rearrangement joins TRBV10-3 to TRBJ2-1, with 12 bases aligning to TRBD1. The CDR3 contains 13 residues. Germline loops: CDR1 ENHRY, CDR2 SYGVKD. The junction had 9 bases not matched to a gene; V was cut back by 11 bases and J by 10 bases. The DNA for the CDR3 is TGTGCCGTATCCGGGACAGGGGGCCGGGAGCAGTTCTTC. Residues: CAVSGTGGREQFF.

The rearrangement links TRBV18 to TRBJ2-4; D is possibly TRBD2 (6 bases). The CDR3 is 11 amino acids. The V end lost 3 bases, the J end lost 15 bases, and 12 bases lay between the germline ends. Germline V gene data show CDR1 as KGHSH and CDR2 as LQKENI. CDR3 loop: CASSPGGSVYF. The CDR3 nucleotides read TGTGCCAGCTCACCCGGAGGGTCGGTGTACTTC.

Only one count was recorded for this clone. The chain links TRBV2 to TRBJ2-3; 10 bases are shared with TRBD2. Germline V gene sequence: CDR1 SNHLY, CDR2 FYNNEI. This CDR3 region has 15 residues. Trimming removed 6 bases from V and 3 bases from J; junction bases left unmatched: 6. The CDR3 DNA sequence: TGTGCCAGCAGCCTTGATAGCGGGAGGACAGATACGCAGTATTTT. It codes for CASSLDSGRTDTQYF.

In this sample, this clone turned up once. The CDR3 is CASSLTVNNYGYTF. CDR3 DNA sequence: TGTGCCAGCAGTTTGACAGTAAATAACTATGGCTACACCTTC. This rearrangement joins TRBV6-5 to TRBJ1-2; maybe TRBD1 (5 bases). The CDR3 spans 14 residues. Germline V gene lookup returns CDR1 MNHEY and CDR2 SVGAGI. V was pared by 4 bases and J by 1 base, with 10 bases between.

This rearrangement joins TRBV28 to TRBJ2-5; D is ambiguous. The CDR3 spans 10 residues. Germline CDR1 is MDHEN and CDR2 is SYDVKM. V lost 2 bases to trimming and J lost 5 bases, with 0 bases between them. CDR3 amino acids: CASSLETQYF. CDR3 nucleotide sequence: TGTGCCAGCAGTTTAGAGACCCAGTACTTC.

V and J are TRBV11-3 and TRBJ1-1; perhaps TRBD1 as D (5 bases). This CDR3 comprises 13 residues. V dropped 6 bases and J dropped 5 bases, with 13 bases sitting between them. Germline CDR1 is SGHNT and CDR2 is YENEEA. The CDR3 DNA sequence: TGTGCCAGCAGTAGGCGTTGGGGGACTGAAGCTTTCTTT. This translates into CASSRRWGTEAFF. The full variable domain, completed using reference TRBV11-3 and TRBJ1-1, is EAGVVQSPRYKIIEKKQPVAFWCNPISGHNTLYWYLQNLGQGPELLIRYENEEAVDDSQLPKDRFSAERLKGVDSTLKIQPAELGDSAVYLCASSRRWGTEAFFGQGTRLTVV.

Regarding this clone: Other DNA sequences within the sample encode an identical CDR3. The chain couples TRBV5-1 to TRBJ2-3; TRBD2 agrees at 8 bases. Germline CDR1 is SGHRS and CDR2 is YFSETQ. The CDR3 is 14 amino acids. V lost 4 bases to trimming and J lost 4 bases; unmatched junction nucleotides: 5. The CDR3 region has the DNA TGCGCCAGCAGCCTAGCGGGTGTTGCAGATACGCAGTATTTT. It translates to CASSLAGVADTQYF.

The J gene is TRBJ2-7, the V gene TRBV16, with D perhaps matching TRBD1 (5 bases). The CDR3 runs 15 residues. V was cut by 2 bases and J by 4 bases, with 15 bases left in between. The germline V gene encodes CDR1 KGHSY and CDR2 FQNENV. CDR3 DNA: TGTGCCAGCAGCCAACTCTCCAGGGTTTTTTACGAGCAGTACTTC. Translated, it gives CASSQLSRVFYEQYF.

The chain combines TRBV5-1 with TRBJ2-3; D call uncertain. V was trimmed by 0 bases and J by 6 bases, leaving 14 bases between them. Germline CDR1 and CDR2: SGHRS and YFSETQ. The CDR3 sequence is 15 residues long. The CDR3, as DNA: TGCGCCAGCAGCTTGGAACAGTGGCCGCAGGATACGCAGTATTTT. Amino acids: CASSLEQWPQDTQYF.

V and J are TRBV7-3 and TRBJ2-3, with D hard to call. This CDR3 has 17 residues. Trimming removed 0 bases from V and 0 bases from J, with 13 bases in between. The germline V gene has CDR1 SGHTA and CDR2 FQGTGA. CDR3 loop: CASSLTPAGRSTDTQYF. CDR3 DNA: TGTGCCAGCAGCTTAACTCCCGCCGGGCGCAGCACAGATACGCAGTATTTT.

The chain couples TRBV5-1 to TRBJ2-3, with 9 bases matching TRBD2. The CDR3 extends over 15 amino acids. Trimming at V came to 4 bases and at J to 1 base, leaving 4 bases not matched to a gene. Looked up from germline, CDR1 is SGHRS and CDR2 is YFSETQ. CDR3 residues: CASSPRTSGTDTQYF. CDR3 sequence (DNA): TGCGCCAGCAGCCCGAGGACTAGCGGCACAGATACGCAGTATTTT.

The genes are TRBV25-1 and TRBJ1-2; 7 bases match TRBD1. Germline values: CDR1 MGHDK, CDR2 SYGVNS. There are 15 residues in the CDR3. The junction had 10 bases not matched to a gene; V was cut back by 2 bases and J by 7 bases. Here the CDR3 DNA reads TGTGCCAGCAGTGAAGAATACAGGGGACGTTCTGGCTACACCTTC. It codes for CASSEEYRGRSGYTF.

This chain links TRBV27 with TRBJ2-3; 7 positions agree with TRBD2. CDR1 MNHEY and CDR2 SMNVEV come from the germline V gene (reference sequence). The V gene end was trimmed by 3 bases and the J gene end by 1 base; junction bases not matched to a gene: 7. This CDR3 is built from 16 residues. This chain's CDR3 is CASSFLGAGGTDTQYF. CDR3 bases: TGTGCCAGCAGTTTTCTAGGGGCGGGGGGCACAGATACGCAGTATTTT.

V is TRBV6-1 and J is TRBJ2-2; D is possibly TRBD1 (6 bases). Trimming took off 11 bases at V and 3 bases at J, with 16 bases between the two ends. The CDR3 runs 14 residues. Germline CDR1 reads MNHNS; CDR2 reads SASEGT. The CDR3 here is CAADSLAHTGELFF. In nucleotides, the CDR3 is TGTGCCGCGGACAGTTTAGCCCACACCGGGGAGCTGTTTTTT.

The J gene is TRBJ1-3, the V gene TRBV18, with D unclear. V was trimmed by 6 bases and J by 0 bases, leaving 18 bases between them. Germline V gene data show CDR1 as KGHSH and CDR2 as LQKENI. This CDR3 has 17 amino acids. CDR3 DNA sequence: TGTGCCAGCTCTCAAGACAAGAGGACTCTCTCTGGAAACACCATATATTTT. It encodes CASSQDKRTLSGNTIYF.